One and the same sample provided the 30 T cell receptor beta chains below, sequenced in a study of T cells in Graves' hyperthyroidism and ophthalmopathy. Amplification of TCR beta CDR3 regions was performed using RNA transcripts as template. The primer set for the first-round RT-PCR of the TCR CDR3 was HTBI. TCRdb ran MiXCR on the multiplex PCR reads and lists one entry per CDR3 protein. The repertoire holds 600,000 or so distinct CDR3 sequences, with around 14% as singletons. Sequenced input: blood. These receptors were taken from a woman between 18 and 29 years old with Graves' ophthalmopathy.

The chain joins TRBV28 to TRBJ1-5, with TRBD1 matching 8 bases. Germline trimming cut 7 bases from V and 15 bases from J; bases unmatched to any gene: 20. The CDR3 spans 15 residues. Germline CDR1 reads MDHEN; CDR2 reads SYDVKM. The CDR3 sequence: CASTPPGTGWPQRHF. CDR3 bases: TGTGCCAGCACCCCTCCCGGGACAGGTTGGCCCCAAAGGCATTTT.

The chain is built from TRBV4-1 and TRBJ2-7, with D uncertain. The germline gives CDR1 MGHRA, CDR2 YSYEKL. This CDR3 region has 15 residues. V was shortened by 1 base and J by 6 bases, with 16 bases between the two germline ends. As DNA, the CDR3 is TGCGCCAGCAGCCAAGCTACCCTATTCCCAAGCGAGCAGTACTTC. It encodes CASSQATLFPSEQYF.

CDR3 sequence reads: CAIRIQDQSGNTIYF. The CDR3 coding sequence is TGTGCCATCAGGATCCAGGATCAGTCTGGAAACACCATATATTTT. V gene TRBV10-3 combines with J gene TRBJ1-3; no definite D call. The V gene lost 6 bases and the J gene lost 1 base, with 13 bases spanning the gap. The CDR3 covers 15 residues. CDR1 and CDR2 (germline): ENHRY, SYGVKD.

At least ten counts were recorded for this clonotype. V gene TRBV11-2 combines with J gene TRBJ2-1, with D unclear. Germline lookup yields CDR1 SGHAT and CDR2 FQNNGV. CDR3 length: 12 amino acids. Deletions cut 0 bases from V and 8 bases from J, with 5 bases between. CDR3 sequence (DNA): TGTGCCAGCAGCTTAGATCGATATGAGCAGTTCTTC. This codes for CASSLDRYEQFF.

This clonotype was seen a handful of times. The chain is built from TRBV6-1 and TRBJ1-3; D is perhaps TRBD1 (6 bases). The germline V gene encodes CDR1 MNHNS and CDR2 SASEGT. CDR3 length equals 18 residues. V lost 6 bases, J lost 2 bases, and 23 bases lay in between. This CDR3 is CASSLAMARGGPGNTIYF. The CDR3 DNA is TGTGCCAGCAGCCTAGCCATGGCCCGGGGGGGGCCTGGAAACACCATATATTTT.

This clonotype was observed many times. This chain joins TRBV3-1 and TRBJ2-3; tentative D call: TRBD2 (5 bases). V lost 3 bases and J lost 7, with 17 bases in between. Germline V CDR1 and CDR2: LGHDT, YNNKEL (reference sequence). The CDR3 extends over 15 amino acids. In DNA form, the CDR3 reads TGTGCCAGCAGCCATGACCGGGCTGGGGAGAATACGCAGTATTTT. Protein sequence: CASSHDRAGENTQYF.

In this sample, this clonotype turned up many times. The genes are TRBV6-2 or TRBV6-3 and TRBJ2-7; D possibly corresponds to TRBD2 (6 bases). CDR1 and CDR2 from the germline V gene are MNHEY and SVGEGT. V dropped 2 bases and J dropped 7 bases, with 21 bases sitting between them. The CDR3 totals 16 residues. The CDR3 here is CASSYPRETWAGEQYF. CDR3 in DNA: TGTGCCAGCAGTTACCCCCGGGAGACTTGGGCTGGGGAGCAGTACTTC.

This clonotype was counted a few times. The V call is TRBV28, the J call TRBJ2-1; D possibly matches TRBD1 or TRBD2 (5 bases each). This CDR3 has 20 amino acids. Germline CDR1 is MDHEN and CDR2 is SYDVKM. V was shortened by 1 base and J by 4 bases, with 26 bases between the two germline ends. CDR3 sequence (DNA): TGTGCCAGCAGTTTATTCCCCAGGTTTAGACGGGACGATGGGTACAATGAGCAGTTCTTC. This encodes CASSLFPRFRRDDGYNEQFF.

This clonotype appeared many times. V is TRBV6-1 and J is TRBJ2-3; D is unresolved. From germline, CDR1 is MNHNS and CDR2 SASEGT. CDR3 length equals 14 residues. The V end was cut by 5 bases, the J end by 0 bases, with 9 bases between. CDR3 sequence: CASSFTISTDTQYF. The CDR3 DNA sequence: TGTGCCAGCAGTTTTACTATTAGCACAGATACGCAGTATTTT.

Comments on this clonotype: A read error may account for a junction end that differs from germline. The chain employs TRBV5-6 and TRBJ2-1; TRBD2 agrees at 8 bases. CDR3 length: 18 residues. Germline CDR1 reads SGHDT; CDR2 reads YYEEEE. CDR3 amino acids: CASSTGGKGTDYYDEQFF. As DNA, the CDR3 is TGTGCCAGCAGCACGGGGGGGAAGGGGACGGACTACTACGATGAGCAGTTCTTC. Looking up the rest from reference TRBV5-6 and TRBJ2-1 gives the full variable domain: DAGVTQSPTHLIKTRGQQVTLRCSPKSGHDTVSWYQQALGQGPQFIFQYYEEEERQRGNFPDRFSGHQFPNYSSELNVNALLLGDSALYLCASSTGGKGTDYYDEQFFGPGTRLTVL.

This clonotype came up a few times. The J gene is TRBJ1-5, the V gene TRBV6-1, with D possibly being TRBD1 (6 bases). This CDR3 has 16 amino acids. V lost 5 bases, J lost 4 bases, and 18 bases lay in between. Germline V gene sequence: CDR1 MNHNS, CDR2 SASEGT. CDR3 sequence: CASSPLRDRRNQPQHF. In nucleotides, the CDR3 is TGTGCCAGCAGTCCCCTTAGAGACAGGCGGAATCAGCCCCAGCATTTT.

This sequence joins TRBV20-1 and TRBJ2-7; 8 bases align to TRBD1. CDR1 is DFQATT and CDR2 is SNEGSKA in the germline V gene (reference sequence). With 1 base clipped from V and 4 bases from J, the junction kept 9 bases outside the gene matches. This CDR3 is built from 15 residues. CDR3 nucleotide sequence: TGCAGTGCTAGAGTTCAACGACAGGGGCGGTACGAGCAGTACTTC. It translates to CSARVQRQGRYEQYF.

This clonotype was observed at least ten times. This chain joins TRBV20-1 and TRBJ2-3; a possible D gene is TRBD2 (5 bases). The germline CDR1 and CDR2 sequences are DFQATT and SNEGSKA (reference sequence). The CDR3 length is 13 residues. Trimming removed 4 bases from V and 1 base from J, with 9 bases in between. DNA for the CDR3: TGCAGTGCTAACGGGATTCGCACAGATACGCAGTATTTT. The encoded protein is CSANGIRTDTQYF.

This clonotype occurred many times. The chain is built from TRBV20-1 and TRBJ2-1; D possibly corresponds to TRBD2 (5 bases). The CDR3 is made up of 14 amino acids. The germline gives CDR1 DFQATT, CDR2 SNEGSKA (reference sequence). Trimming took 0 bases from V and 9 from J, leaving 15 bases between them. The CDR3 bases are TGCAGTGCTAGAGATACTGTCGGAGGCCTTGAGCAGTTCTTC. It translates to CSARDTVGGLEQFF.

There are many counts of this clonotype. This sequence joins TRBV7-2 and TRBJ2-3; TRBD2 agrees at 9 bases. The CDR3 totals 16 residues. CDR1 SGHTA and CDR2 FQGNSA come from the germline V gene. V lost 4 bases, J lost 0 bases, and 5 bases stayed unmatched. The CDR3 loop is CASSSRLAASTDTQYF. The CDR3 nucleotides are TGTGCCAGCAGCTCCAGACTAGCGGCCAGCACAGATACGCAGTATTTT.

This clonotype turned up a few times. The genes are TRBV6-6 and TRBJ1-1; D call uncertain. The V gene's germline CDR1 is MNHNY and CDR2 SVGAGI (reference sequence). The ends were cut back, 0 bases at V and 4 bases at J, with 12 bases in the middle. This CDR3 comprises 15 residues. In DNA form, the CDR3 reads TGTGCCAGCAGTTACTCGCCCGGAGCGAGCACTGAAGCTTTCTTT. The encoded protein is CASSYSPGASTEAFF.

The V and J genes are TRBV19 and TRBJ2-7, with D perhaps given as TRBD1 or TRBD2 (5 bases each). Trimming pared 10 bases from V and 2 bases from J, leaving 15 bases between. This CDR3 is 13 amino acids long. Germline CDR1 and CDR2: LNHDA and SQIVND (reference sequence). CDR3 sequence reads: CATTGTVAYEQYF. In DNA form, the CDR3 reads TGTGCCACCACCGGGACGGTAGCCTACGAGCAGTACTTC.

This clonotype was counted ten times or more. V is TRBV2 and J is TRBJ2-7, with TRBD1 as a possible D gene (5 bases). CDR3 length: 13 amino acids. Germline V lookup: CDR1 SNHLY, CDR2 FYNNEI. With 5 bases removed from V and 5 bases from J, the gap between germline ends came to 13 bases. The CDR3 DNA reads as TGTGCCAGCAGTCCACCCGGACATGACGAGCAGTACTTC. Its protein product is CASSPPGHDEQYF.

A note on this clonotype: This may be a read error: a much more frequent sequence differs by one nucleotide. This chain uses TRBV3-1 with TRBJ2-5, with D possibly matching TRBD1 (5 bases). The ends were cut back, 1 base at V and 3 bases at J, with 15 bases in the middle. This CDR3 region has 16 residues. Germline V gene data show CDR1 as LGHDT and CDR2 as YNNKEL (reference sequence). CDR3 bases: TGTGCCAGCAGCCAAGTGGGGTCCAGGGCTGAAGAGACCCAGTACTTC. Translation: CASSQVGSRAEETQYF.

This clonotype has a count of ten or more. The chain uses TRBV11-2 and TRBJ1-1; D is uncertain. Between the trimmed V and J ends, which lost 2 bases and 3 bases, there was a span of 10 bases. The CDR3 length is 14 residues. Germline lookup yields CDR1 SGHAT and CDR2 FQNNGV. In DNA, the CDR3 is TGTGCCAGCAGCTTAAGGAACGTGCACACTGAAGCTTTCTTT. It is translated as CASSLRNVHTEAFF.

This clonotype has ten or more counts. The chain recombines TRBV3-1 with TRBJ2-1; 11 bases match TRBD2. This CDR3 region has 17 residues. The germline V gene has CDR1 LGHDT and CDR2 YNNKEL (reference sequence). With 4 bases clipped from V and 6 bases from J, the junction kept 11 bases outside the gene matches. The CDR3 loop reads CASSPPQTSGRSNEQFF. The CDR3 DNA reads TGTGCCAGCAGCCCCCCGCAAACTAGCGGGAGAAGCAATGAGCAGTTCTTC.

Ten or more counts support this clonotype. Relative to the germline gene, one junction end is altered; a read error may explain this. The rearrangement joins TRBV5-1 to TRBJ2-7; 8 nucleotides line up with TRBD2. CDR1 SGHRS and CDR2 YFSETQ come from the germline V gene. CDR3 length: 16 amino acids. The CDR3 sequence: CASRAPGGASSHEQYF. CDR3 sequence (DNA): TGCGCCAGCAGGGCCCCGGGGGGGGCGAGCTCCCACGAGCAGTACTTC.

This chain connects TRBV6-2 or TRBV6-3 to TRBJ1-4, with a weak D call TRBD1 (5 bases). V dropped 5 bases and J dropped 0 bases, with 10 bases sitting between them. Germline V CDR1 and CDR2: MNHEY, SVGEGT. The CDR3 covers 15 residues. The CDR3, as DNA: TGTGCCAGCAGTGCCGACAGAGCAACTAATGAAAAACTGTTTTTT. Protein product: CASSADRATNEKLFF.

The gene calls are TRBV10-3 and TRBJ2-1; 10 bases agree with TRBD2. The germline gives CDR1 ENHRY, CDR2 SYGVKD. This CDR3 has 16 amino acids. Trimming took 6 bases from V and 4 from J; bases not matched to a gene: 9. CDR3: CAISGSGSGRYNEQFF. The DNA for the CDR3 is TGTGCCATCAGCGGTTCTGGTAGCGGGAGGTACAATGAGCAGTTCTTC.

This clonotype appeared many times. The rearrangement joins TRBV14 to TRBJ1-1, with 8 bases identical to TRBD1. From germline, CDR1 is SGHDN and CDR2 FVKESK. V shed 4 bases and J 4 bases; nucleotides not matched to a gene: 5. The CDR3 loop spans 14 amino acids. CDR3: CASSPQGAGTEAFF. In nucleotides, the CDR3 is TGTGCCAGCAGCCCGCAGGGGGCCGGCACTGAAGCTTTCTTT.

This clonotype was recorded many times. The V gene is TRBV7-2, the J gene TRBJ2-7; no reliable D call. The germline V gene encodes CDR1 SGHTA and CDR2 FQGNSA. This CDR3 contains 15 residues. V was clipped by 6 bases and J by 3 bases, with 18 bases between them. The CDR3 sequence is CASRDSTRPHYEQYF. Here the CDR3 DNA reads TGTGCCAGCAGGGATTCGACTCGCCCCCACTACGAGCAGTACTTC.

This clonotype was observed many times. The genes are TRBV5-6 and TRBJ2-7; 9 bases align to TRBD1. V trimming: 5 bases; J trimming: 4 bases; junction bases outside the gene matches: 4. Germline V gene lookup returns CDR1 SGHDT and CDR2 YYEEEE. The CDR3 has 13 amino acids. This chain's CDR3 is CASSTGTGYEQYF. CDR3 DNA: TGTGCCAGCAGTACCGGGACAGGGTACGAGCAGTACTTC.

This clonotype has only a few counts. The genes are TRBV24-1 and TRBJ1-5, with a possible D match to TRBD1 (5 bases). The CDR3 is 13 residues long. The V and J ends lost 3 bases and 6 bases respectively, with 8 bases between them. Germline CDR1 is KGHDR and CDR2 is SFDVKD. This chain's CDR3 is CATSDQGSQPQHF. Here the CDR3 DNA reads TGTGCCACCAGTGATCAGGGTTCTCAGCCCCAGCATTTT.

In its sample, this clonotype was seen many times. The rearrangement uses TRBV12-3 or TRBV12-4 and TRBJ2-1; D is ambiguous. V lost 6 bases to trimming and J lost 3 bases, with 9 bases between them. This CDR3 comprises 13 residues. CDR3 in amino acids: CASRPGNYNEQFF. The CDR3 nucleotides are TGTGCCAGCAGGCCCGGCAACTACAATGAGCAGTTCTTC.

This clonotype was seen ten or more times. The chain uses TRBV18 and TRBJ1-1, with D perhaps matching TRBD1 (5 bases). Germline CDR1 is KGHSH and CDR2 is LQKENI. Between the trimmed V and J ends, which lost 5 bases and 1 base, there was a span of 14 bases. The CDR3 has 15 residues. The CDR3 protein is CASSVRETTNTEAFF. CDR3 coding DNA: TGTGCCAGCTCAGTCAGGGAGACGACGAACACTGAAGCTTTCTTT.